The clone carrying this TCR beta chain was seen at least ten times. This entry belongs to a study of T-cell memory formation after mild COVID-19. Study at large: Largely, TCR clusters stayed within a single donor.

The V gene lost 0 bases and the J gene lost 6 bases, with 6 bases spanning the gap. The CDR3 has 14 amino acids. The germline V gene has CDR1 SEHNR and CDR2 FQNEAQ (reference sequence). TCRdb analysed the 5' RACE reads with MiXCR anew, one entry per CDR3 protein. Here the sample spans under 300,000 distinct CDR3 sequences, 16% being singletons. The receptor's source is a man younger than 35 who had mild COVID-19 (a few samples of this study predate the infection). Cell type and time point are not known. Sequenced: PBMCs or a T cell subset sorted from them (not recorded which). The rearrangement uses TRBV7-9 and TRBJ1-6; D not resolved. Written as DNA, the CDR3 is TGTGCCAGCAGCTTAGCGCTTACTAATTCACCCCTCCACTTT. Translating it yields CASSLALTNSPLHF.